This T cell receptor beta chain was recovered during a study of blood T cell repertoires in COVID-19. Germline loops: CDR1 MGHRA, CDR2 YSYEKL. Germline trimming cut 0 bases from V and 4 bases from J; bases unmatched to any gene: 5. This CDR3 is built from 18 residues. Participant-reported clinical history was the basis for cohort assignment. Assay: immunoSEQ multiplex PCR; the TCRdb copy retains only in-frame clones and omits some. This sample yields 400,000 or so clones, of which 70% to 90% are seen a single time; roughly 2% belongs to the top ten. The sequence was obtained from a middle-aged woman with acute COVID-19. The sample consisted of PBMCs or T cells enriched from blood (not recorded which). The chain links TRBV4-1 to TRBJ2-1; 14 bases are a match to TRBD2. CDR3 sequence: CASSQDPRTSGGYNEQFF. The CDR3, as DNA: TGCGCCAGCAGCCAAGACCCAAGGACTAGCGGGGGGTACAATGAGCAGTTCTTC.